These 31 T cell receptor beta chains originate from one sample sequenced in a study of T cells expressing NK-cell markers. Reanalyzing the 5' RACE reads, TCRdb keeps one entry per CDR3 protein, without DNA. The repertoire table contains 300,000 to 450,000 distinct CDR3 sequences. Sequencing was performed on blood T cells: a sorted CD56 or NKG2C T cell subset, CD4+ or CD8+ T cells, or bulk PBMC T cells (not recorded which). The receptors were sampled from a man between 18 and 69 years old in good health.

This chain joins TRBV12-3 or TRBV12-4 and TRBJ2-2; TCRdb's assignment of TRBD1 cannot be checked, as there is no DNA. The CDR3 runs 15 residues. The CDR3 loop is CASSTGQGNTGELFF.

The CDR3 loop is CASSYSSRAGETQYF. The gene calls are TRBV6-5 and TRBJ2-5; the TCRdb call, TRBD1, lacks DNA for checking. In germline, CDR1 is MNHEY, CDR2 SVGAGI. This CDR3 contains 15 residues.

The rearrangement links TRBV3-1 to TRBJ2-3; TCRdb reports TRBD2, a call that lacks DNA to check it against. CDR3 size: 16 residues. CDR1 and CDR2 (germline): LGHDT, YNNKEL (reference sequence). The CDR3 is CASSPRRGGVPDTQYF.

The J gene is TRBJ2-7, the V gene TRBV7-9; TCRdb selects TRBD1, and the lack of DNA leaves this call unchecked. The germline CDR1 and CDR2 sequences are SEHNR and FQNEAQ (reference sequence). The CDR3 is 15 amino acids. CDR3 region: CASSLAGTGSYEQYF.

The chain has TRBV7-9 and TRBJ1-6; TCRdb picks TRBD1, but there is no DNA to check that call. The germline V gene has CDR1 SEHNR and CDR2 FQNEAQ (reference sequence). This CDR3 region has 15 residues. CDR3 residues: CASSLGRQGDSPLHF.

The chain combines TRBV7-3 with TRBJ1-6. This CDR3 region has 14 residues. CDR1 is SGHTA, CDR2 FQGTGA, per germline. This chain's CDR3 is CASSLMAEDSPLHF.

This chain uses TRBV3-1 with TRBJ2-5; TCRdb's D call of TRBD2 is untestable without DNA. Germline assignment: CDR1 LGHDT and CDR2 YNNKEL (reference sequence). The CDR3 is 17 residues long. The CDR3 loop is CASSQDWSGVRQETQYF.

The chain employs TRBV12-3 or TRBV12-4 and TRBJ2-7. The length of the CDR3 is 15 residues. CDR3 amino acids: CASSDRVRSSYEQYF.

The chain links TRBV7-2 to TRBJ1-1. Per the germline V gene, CDR1 is SGHTA and CDR2 is FQGNSA. The CDR3 length is 12 residues. The CDR3: CASSLRGGEAFF.

V and J are TRBV27 and TRBJ1-5; the D call from TCRdb, TRBD1, cannot be confirmed without DNA. This CDR3 is built from 14 residues. The germline CDR1 and CDR2 sequences are MNHEY and SMNVEV (reference sequence). CDR3: CASKLQGSNQPQHF.

This chain uses TRBV6-1 with TRBJ2-7; TCRdb picks TRBD1, but there is no DNA to check that call. CDR3 size: 16 residues. Germline V gives CDR1 MNHNS, CDR2 SASEGT. The CDR3: CASTPSFNRGQSEQYF.

V gene TRBV7-9 combines with J gene TRBJ2-3; TCRdb names TRBD2, which stays unverified in the absence of DNA. The V gene's germline CDR1 is SEHNR and CDR2 FQNEAQ (reference sequence). The CDR3 covers 15 residues. CDR3 sequence reads: CASSFGWGGTDTQYF.

V is TRBV7-2 and J is TRBJ2-3; the TCRdb call, TRBD1, lacks DNA for checking. The CDR3 is made up of 14 amino acids. CDR1 is SGHTA and CDR2 is FQGNSA in the germline V gene. The CDR3 loop is CASSKDRGSDTQYF.

The rearrangement links TRBV7-9 to TRBJ2-2. CDR1 is SEHNR, CDR2 FQNEAQ, per germline (reference sequence). The CDR3 consists of 14 residues. The CDR3 spells CASSKRLGTGELFF.

The J gene is TRBJ1-2, the V gene TRBV19. The CDR3 runs 14 residues. Germline values: CDR1 LNHDA, CDR2 SQIVND (reference sequence). The CDR3: CASSTLGRFYGYTF.

The chain couples TRBV20-1 to TRBJ2-3; TCRdb selects TRBD1, and the lack of DNA leaves this call unchecked. Germline V gene data show CDR1 as DFQATT and CDR2 as SNEGSKA (reference sequence). This CDR3 is 15 amino acids long. The CDR3 reads CSARRGTSEKDTQYF.

V gene TRBV28 combines with J gene TRBJ2-7; the TCRdb D gene call, TRBD1, has no DNA to confirm it. Germline V gene lookup returns CDR1 MDHEN and CDR2 SYDVKM. The CDR3 covers 15 residues. The CDR3 is CASSFGGGRLGEQYF.

The rearrangement links TRBV4-1 to TRBJ2-1; the D call from TCRdb, TRBD1, cannot be confirmed without DNA. The germline V gene has CDR1 MGHRA and CDR2 YSYEKL. This CDR3 contains 16 residues. The CDR3 sequence is CASSQGVGGRYNEQFF.

The J gene is TRBJ2-3, the V gene TRBV2. The CDR3 is made up of 14 amino acids. From germline, CDR1 is SNHLY and CDR2 FYNNEI. The CDR3 sequence: CASSQNFNTDTQYF.

The chain couples TRBV12-3 or TRBV12-4 to TRBJ2-1; TCRdb names TRBD2, which stays unverified in the absence of DNA. The CDR3 has 18 amino acids. The CDR3 reads CASSASSGRASSYNEQFF.

The chain recombines TRBV6-1 with TRBJ2-3; TCRdb's assignment of TRBD1 cannot be checked, as there is no DNA. Germline CDR1 and CDR2: MNHNS and SASEGT. The CDR3 extends over 15 amino acids. The CDR3: CASSGGQGNSDTQYF.

The CDR3: CASSLVDKRAGNEQYF. The chain uses TRBV5-5 and TRBJ2-7; lacking DNA, the TRBD2 call made by TCRdb goes unchecked. The CDR3 has 16 amino acids. Germline values: CDR1 SGHKS, CDR2 YYEKEE (reference sequence).

V is TRBV9 and J is TRBJ2-1; the TCRdb call, TRBD2, lacks DNA for checking. The CDR3 has 15 amino acids. Germline V gene sequence: CDR1 SGDLS, CDR2 YYNGEE. The CDR3 spells CASSAALRLDNEQFF.

The chain couples TRBV12-3 or TRBV12-4 to TRBJ2-3; lacking DNA, the TRBD2 call made by TCRdb goes unchecked. This CDR3 contains 15 residues. The CDR3 sequence is CASSLDGAGGPPQYF.

The chain has TRBV28 and TRBJ2-5; TCRdb reports TRBD1, a call that lacks DNA to check it against. The germline V gene encodes CDR1 MDHEN and CDR2 SYDVKM. The CDR3 sequence is 14 residues long. The CDR3 protein is CASSLVGGEETQYF.

J is TRBJ2-3 and V is TRBV20-1. Looked up from germline, CDR1 is DFQATT and CDR2 is SNEGSKA (reference sequence). This CDR3 comprises 18 residues. The CDR3 spells CSARDAKEERRIVNTQYF.

This chain joins TRBV18 and TRBJ2-1; lacking DNA, the TRBD2 call made by TCRdb goes unchecked. Germline values: CDR1 KGHSH, CDR2 LQKENI. The CDR3 extends over 20 amino acids. CDR3 amino acids: CASSRSVGLAGGSSYNEQFF.

CDR3 in amino acids: CASSLTGLTSDTQYF. The V and J genes are TRBV18 and TRBJ2-3; the D gene TCRdb calls, TRBD1, cannot be checked with no DNA. This CDR3 contains 15 residues. The germline gives CDR1 KGHSH, CDR2 LQKENI.

The J gene is TRBJ1-5, the V gene TRBV28; there is no DNA to check the TCRdb D call of TRBD1. The length of the CDR3 is 15 residues. Germline lookup yields CDR1 MDHEN and CDR2 SYDVKM. The CDR3 reads CASRSGTVANQPQHF.

This chain connects TRBV5-6 to TRBJ2-5. The germline V gene encodes CDR1 SGHDT and CDR2 YYEEEE. CDR3 length equals 15 residues. The CDR3 protein is CASSLAGLKRETQYF.

V is TRBV19 and J is TRBJ1-2. Per germline, CDR1 LNHDA and CDR2 SQIVND (reference sequence). The CDR3 consists of 13 residues. The CDR3 is CASRDRHYYGYTF.